Below are 27 T cell receptor beta chains sequenced from a single sample in a study of OX40 agonist ivuxolimab in advanced cancers. The data were produced by immunoSEQ multiplex PCR, yet TCRdb's version contains in-frame clones alone and is incomplete. The sample lists 55,000 to 75,000 clones, roughly 80% occurring once. This material consisted of CD4+ or CD8+ T cells sorted from blood, taken in a trial of the OX40 agonist ivuxolimab. Receptors originate from an adult with an advanced solid tumor such as melanoma, head and neck, liver or kidney cancer.

The chain carries TRBV12-5 and TRBJ2-7; TRBD1 matches at 9 bases. The CDR3 sequence is 13 residues long. The germline V gene encodes CDR1 LGHNT and CDR2 FRNRAP. After removal of 1 base from V and 6 bases from J, the junction contained 1 base not matched to a gene. The CDR3 region is CASGLDRGPEQYF. In nucleotides, the CDR3 is TGTGCTAGTGGTTTGGACAGGGGGCCCGAGCAGTACTTC.

The chain recombines TRBV15 with TRBJ2-5, with D perhaps matching TRBD1 (5 bases). CDR1 and CDR2 (germline): LNHNV, YYDKDF (reference sequence). Trimming took 0 bases from V and 5 from J, leaving 16 bases between them. There are 16 residues in the CDR3. The CDR3 region is CATSRDLVQARETQYF. DNA for the CDR3: TGTGCCACCAGCAGAGATCTGGTACAGGCGAGGGAGACCCAGTACTTC.

The rearrangement links TRBV7-9 to TRBJ2-3, with D unclear. Germline CDR1 and CDR2: SEHNR and FQNEAQ (reference sequence). V lost 3 bases and J 4 bases, leaving 5 bases between the germline ends. This CDR3 region has 12 residues. The CDR3 bases are TGTGCCAGCAGCTTTATCTCAGATACGCAGTATTTT. Amino acids: CASSFISDTQYF.

V usage is TRBV19 and J usage is TRBJ1-1; maybe TRBD1 (5 bases). The V end lost 3 bases, the J end lost 0 bases, and 8 bases lay between the germline ends. The germline CDR1 and CDR2 sequences are LNHDA and SQIVND (reference sequence). The CDR3 loop spans 14 amino acids. The CDR3 reads CASSIEGLNTEAFF. CDR3 coding DNA: TGTGCCAGTAGTATTGAGGGACTGAACACTGAAGCTTTCTTT.

This chain joins TRBV30 and TRBJ1-2; D ambiguous. The CDR3 length is 12 residues. V lost 2 bases and J 8 bases, leaving 12 bases between the germline ends. Germline loops: CDR1 GTSNPN, CDR2 SVGIG (reference sequence). CDR3 protein: CAWSLRSAGYTF. CDR3 bases: TGTGCCTGGAGTTTAAGGTCTGCAGGCTACACCTTC.

J is TRBJ2-7 and V is TRBV11-1; D unresolved. CDR3 length equals 15 residues. Germline V lookup: CDR1 SGHAT, CDR2 FQDESV (reference sequence). V shed 0 bases and J shed 2 bases, with 11 bases lying between them. This CDR3 is CASSLASQPPYEQYF. The CDR3 region has the DNA TGTGCCAGCAGCTTAGCTTCACAGCCTCCCTACGAGCAGTACTTC.

The rearrangement joins TRBV5-5 to TRBJ2-3; D unclear. Germline CDR1 SGHKS, CDR2 YYEKEE (reference sequence). Trimming cost V 0 bases and J 5 bases, with 4 bases left between them. CDR3 length: 12 residues. The CDR3 nucleotides are TGTGCCAGCAGCTTGGTGGGAGATACGCAGTATTTT. Translating gives CASSLVGDTQYF.

The chain links TRBV18 to TRBJ1-3, with D hard to call. V was pared by 1 base and J by 0 bases, with 10 bases between. Per germline, CDR1 KGHSH and CDR2 LQKENI. The CDR3 consists of 16 residues. CDR3 sequence (DNA): TGTGCCAGCTCACCACAGACGGACCCCTCTGGAAACACCATATATTTT. Translation gives CASSPQTDPSGNTIYF.

The chain links TRBV19 to TRBJ2-5, with D possibly matching TRBD2 (7 bases). The CDR3 is made up of 14 amino acids. V was shortened by 7 bases and J by 3 bases, with 15 bases between the two germline ends. CDR1 is LNHDA, CDR2 SQIVND, per germline (reference sequence). The CDR3, as DNA: TGTGCCAGTAAAAGTGGGGGGGCAAAAGAGACCCAGTACTTC. This gives the protein CASKSGGAKETQYF.

This chain connects TRBV7-2 to TRBJ2-7; perhaps TRBD1 as D (6 bases). The length of the CDR3 is 15 residues. The V end was cut by 2 bases, the J end by 0 bases, with 11 bases between. Germline CDR1 is SGHTA and CDR2 is FQGNSA. CDR3 loop: CASSLSVRGSYEQYF. CDR3 in DNA: TGTGCCAGCAGCTTATCGGTCAGGGGCTCCTACGAGCAGTACTTC.

V and J are TRBV6-1 and TRBJ2-7, with D maybe TRBD1 (6 bases). V was cut by 8 bases and J by 5 bases, with 16 bases left in between. The length of the CDR3 is 13 residues. CDR1 MNHNS and CDR2 SASEGT come from the germline V gene. This CDR3 reads CASFSRGSNEQYF. CDR3 nucleotides: TGTGCCAGCTTTTCCAGGGGATCCAACGAGCAGTACTTC.

The chain combines TRBV28 with TRBJ1-6; D gene ambiguous. CDR1 and CDR2 (germline): MDHEN, SYDVKM. Trimming pared 6 bases from V and 9 bases from J, leaving 12 bases between. This CDR3 spans 13 amino acids. The CDR3 is CASRLKGISPLHF. Written as DNA, the CDR3 is TGTGCCAGCAGGCTAAAGGGAATTTCACCCCTCCACTTT.

The chain links TRBV5-1 to TRBJ1-4; D gene uncertain. The CDR3 loop spans 14 amino acids. Trimming took 2 bases from V and 6 from J, leaving 11 bases between them. From germline, CDR1 is SGHRS and CDR2 YFSETQ. The CDR3 sequence: CASSFNGLDEKLFF. CDR3 nucleotides: TGCGCCAGCAGCTTCAATGGACTCGATGAAAAACTGTTTTTT.

The chain joins TRBV5-1 to TRBJ2-3; D ambiguous. Trimming took off 2 bases at V and 2 bases at J, with 9 bases between the two ends. The length of the CDR3 is 14 residues. Germline values: CDR1 SGHRS, CDR2 YFSETQ. The CDR3 DNA follows: TGCGCCAGCAGCTTAATGAGTCTCACAGATACGCAGTATTTT. Translated: CASSLMSLTDTQYF. The full variable domain, in which reference TRBV5-1 and TRBJ2-3 provide the parts outside the CDR3, is KAGVTQTPRYLIKTRGQQVTLSCSPISGHRSVSWYQQTPGQGLQFLFEYFSETQRNKGNFPGRFSGRQFSNSRSEMNVSTLELGDSALYLCASSLMSLTDTQYFGPGTRLTVL.

The chain couples TRBV27 to TRBJ2-1; D is tentatively TRBD1 or TRBD2 (6 bases each). This CDR3 has 17 residues. The germline V gene encodes CDR1 MNHEY and CDR2 SMNVEV (reference sequence). V was shortened by 0 bases and J by 9 bases, with 21 bases between the two germline ends. CDR3 loop: CASSLSWGARKSSEQFF. Written as DNA, the CDR3 is TGTGCCAGCAGTTTATCTTGGGGGGCGCGAAAGAGTAGTGAGCAGTTCTTC.

The chain uses TRBV6-5 and TRBJ2-7; D is perhaps TRBD1 or TRBD2 (6 bases each). The germline V gene encodes CDR1 MNHEY and CDR2 SVGAGI. V shed 8 bases and J shed 1 base, with 18 bases lying between them. The CDR3 totals 15 residues. In nucleotides, the CDR3 is TGTGCCAGCGCGGTAGGGGGGCTAGGTTCCTACGAGCAGTACTTC. The encoded protein is CASAVGGLGSYEQYF.

The chain uses TRBV5-1 and TRBJ2-7; the match to TRBD2 covers 10 bases. The CDR3 contains 15 residues. The V and J ends lost 0 bases and 3 bases, in that order; junction bases with no gene match: 3. Germline-derived CDR1 and CDR2 are SGHRS and YFSETQ. The CDR3 region has the DNA TGCGCCAGCAGCTTGGGGCTAGCGGGAGACTACGAGCAGTACTTC. Residues: CASSLGLAGDYEQYF.

The rearrangement joins TRBV5-8 to TRBJ2-5; D is uncertain. CDR1 SGHTS and CDR2 YDEGEE come from the germline V gene. The CDR3 has 16 amino acids. V lost 4 bases and J 5 bases, leaving 21 bases between the germline ends. The CDR3: CASSLRSWLNGETQYF. DNA of the CDR3: TGTGCCAGCAGCCTCCGAAGTTGGCTGAATGGGGAGACCCAGTACTTC.

The chain has TRBV29-1 and TRBJ1-2, with 12 positions matching TRBD1. The CDR3 extends over 16 amino acids. CDR1 is SQVTM, CDR2 ANQGSEA, per germline. V shed 0 bases and J 7 bases; nucleotides not matched to a gene: 9. CDR3 in amino acids: CSVEDAGTGGFGGYTF. Here the CDR3 DNA reads TGCAGCGTTGAAGACGCCGGGACAGGGGGCTTCGGTGGCTACACCTTC.

The chain joins TRBV6-6 to TRBJ1-2, with TRBD1 matching over 10 bases. The CDR3 runs 14 residues. Germline CDR1 MNHNY, CDR2 SVGAGI (reference sequence). V lost 8 bases and J lost 6; bases outside the gene matches: 9. CDR3 residues: CASGRQGASDGYTF. In DNA form, the CDR3 reads TGTGCCAGCGGAAGACAGGGGGCGTCGGATGGCTACACCTTC.

This sequence joins TRBV29-1 and TRBJ2-1, with 8 positions matching TRBD2. With 2 bases clipped from V and 5 bases from J, the junction kept 11 bases outside the gene matches. The germline CDR1 and CDR2 sequences are SQVTM and ANQGSEA. The CDR3 sequence is 16 residues long. CDR3 coding DNA: TGCAGCGTTGAACTAGCGGGTCTCGGGAGGGACAATGAGCAGTTCTTC. Its translation: CSVELAGLGRDNEQFF.

This clone has a handful of counts. The CDR3 DNA reads TGCGCCAGCAGCCAAGACCACAGGGGCCGGGCTGAAGCTTTCTTT. Protein: CASSQDHRGRAEAFF. The rearrangement uses TRBV4-3 and TRBJ1-1; TRBD1 matches 7 bases. CDR3 length: 15 residues. Unmatched junction bases numbered 7, after V lost 0 bases and J lost 6 bases. Germline CDR1 reads LGHNA; CDR2 reads YSLEER.

Only one count was recorded for this clone. V is TRBV27 and J is TRBJ1-5, with 8 bases fitting TRBD1. The length of the CDR3 is 16 residues. CDR1 is MNHEY, CDR2 SMNVEV, per germline (reference sequence). Trimming at V came to 6 bases and at J to 0 bases, leaving 7 bases not matched to a gene. The CDR3 bases are TGTGCCAGCAGCACCGCAGGGGGCAATAGCAATCAGCCCCAGCATTTT. The encoded protein is CASSTAGGNSNQPQHF.

The rearrangement joins TRBV11-3 to TRBJ2-7; the match to TRBD1 covers 7 bases. The CDR3 contains 15 residues. Germline V gene sequence: CDR1 SGHNT, CDR2 YENEEA. The V gene end was trimmed by 5 bases and the J gene end by 3 bases; junction bases not matched to a gene: 10. This CDR3 is CASSTGQESFYEQYF. DNA for the CDR3: TGTGCCAGCAGCACAGGACAGGAGTCCTTCTACGAGCAGTACTTC. Variable domain in full (rest from reference TRBV11-3 and TRBJ2-7): EAGVVQSPRYKIIEKKQPVAFWCNPISGHNTLYWYLQNLGQGPELLIRYENEEAVDDSQLPKDRFSAERLKGVDSTLKIQPAELGDSAVYLCASSTGQESFYEQYFGPGTRLTVT.

The V and J genes are TRBV6-5 and TRBJ1-3, with no clear D. Trimming took off 0 bases at V and 13 bases at J, with 19 bases between the two ends. CDR3 length equals 15 residues. Germline CDR1 and CDR2: MNHEY and SVGAGI. The CDR3 is CASSYSNLREGRIYF. In DNA, the CDR3 is TGTGCCAGCAGTTACTCGAATTTACGGGAAGGTCGGATATATTTT.

The genes are TRBV11-2 and TRBJ2-7; 10 bases are a match to TRBD2. From germline, CDR1 is SGHAT and CDR2 FQNNGV. The trim removed 7 bases at V and 4 bases at J, leaving 7 bases unmatched. This CDR3 is built from 14 residues. CDR3 nucleotide sequence: TGTGCCAGCAATAGGGGGACTAGCGTGTACGAGCAGTACTTC. This codes for CASNRGTSVYEQYF.

This clone was counted only a few times. The V and J genes are TRBV5-1 and TRBJ2-7, with TRBD1 identical over 7 bases. The J segment lost 2 bases and the V segment lost 4 bases, leaving 6 bases of the junction unmatched. Germline V gene sequence: CDR1 SGHRS, CDR2 YFSETQ. The CDR3 sequence is 14 residues long. The CDR3 loop reads CASSTGQETYEQYF. CDR3 bases: TGCGCCAGCAGCACCGGACAGGAGACCTACGAGCAGTACTTC.